One sample yielded the 8 T cell receptor beta chains listed below, sequenced in a study of a mutant IDH1 vaccine in newly diagnosed glioma. Some clones are missing from TCRdb's copy, which holds only in-frame ones; the method was immunoSEQ multiplex PCR. Of over 45,000 clones listed, around 84% are singletons. No antigen has been assigned to these receptors. Time point reported: week 5, during vaccination. A 20-mer mutant IDH1 peptide at 300 ug was injected subcutaneously with topical imiquimod. The sample in question was PBMCs, obtained from a glioma patient whose treatment included an IDH1 peptide vaccine. These receptors were collected from a woman aged 45 to 65 with glioma.

The V and J genes are TRBV7-2 and TRBJ2-5, with 7 bases fitting TRBD2. The V and J ends lost 4 bases and 1 base, in that order; junction bases with no gene match: 3. Germline lookup yields CDR1 SGHTA and CDR2 FQGNSA. The CDR3 has 14 amino acids. Here the CDR3 DNA reads TGTGCCAGCAGCTATCAGCGGGGCCAAGAGACCCAGTACTTC. Its translation is CASSYQRGQETQYF.

This chain connects TRBV5-4 to TRBJ2-7, with 7 bases aligning to TRBD1. Germline trimming cut 4 bases from V and 0 bases from J; bases unmatched to any gene: 7. The CDR3 covers 15 residues. The V gene's germline CDR1 is SGHNT and CDR2 YYREEE (reference sequence). This chain's CDR3 is CASSPPGQRSYEQYF. CDR3 nucleotides: TGTGCCAGCAGCCCCCCGGGACAGCGCTCCTACGAGCAGTACTTC.

This rearrangement joins TRBV27 to TRBJ2-2, with no clear D. The CDR3 runs 14 residues. V lost 2 bases to trimming and J lost 1 base, with 5 bases between them. The germline V gene encodes CDR1 MNHEY and CDR2 SMNVEV (reference sequence). The CDR3 DNA follows: TGTGCCAGCAGTTTAGTGGGGAACACCGGGGAGCTGTTTTTT. Encoded protein: CASSLVGNTGELFF.

The chain carries TRBV7-2 and TRBJ2-3; D unclear. Germline assignment: CDR1 SGHTA and CDR2 FQGNSA. CDR3 length: 15 residues. Trimming stripped 5 bases from V and 2 bases from J, with 14 bases between. This chain's CDR3 is CASSAIIDPTDTQYF. The CDR3 DNA is TGTGCCAGCAGCGCAATCATTGACCCCACAGATACGCAGTATTTT. Full variable domain (rest looked up from reference TRBV7-2 and TRBJ2-3): GAGVSQSPSNKVTEKGKDVELRCDPISGHTALYWYRQSLGQGLEFLIYFQGNSAPDKSGLPSDRFSAERTGGSVSTLTIQRTQQEDSAVYLCASSAIIDPTDTQYFGPGTRLTVL.

This clone was observed a single time. The V and J genes are TRBV27 and TRBJ1-3; TRBD1 might be the D (5 bases). V lost 5 bases and J 0 bases, leaving 8 bases between the germline ends. This CDR3 region has 14 residues. Per the germline V gene, CDR1 is MNHEY and CDR2 is SMNVEV (reference sequence). CDR3: CASSLDSSGNTIYF. The CDR3 bases are TGTGCCAGCAGTCTCGACAGCTCTGGAAACACCATATATTTT.

This chain links TRBV6-5 with TRBJ2-1; possibly TRBD2 for D (6 bases). The CDR3 extends over 14 amino acids. Germline V gene sequence: CDR1 MNHEY, CDR2 SVGAGI. V was trimmed by 7 bases and J by 6 bases, leaving 16 bases between them. CDR3 sequence (DNA): TGTGCCAGCATCTCCTCTGGGGGGAGCAATGAGCAGTTCTTC. Protein product: CASISSGGSNEQFF.

J is TRBJ2-5 and V is TRBV18; 10 positions match TRBD2. The germline V gene encodes CDR1 KGHSH and CDR2 LQKENI. V lost 1 base to trimming and J lost 4 bases; unmatched junction nucleotides: 3. The CDR3 runs 15 residues. CDR3 residues: CASSPQGTSVETQYF. As DNA, the CDR3 is TGTGCCAGCTCACCACAAGGGACTAGCGTAGAGACCCAGTACTTC.

In its sample, this clone was seen a few times. The chain uses TRBV19 and TRBJ2-1; D may be TRBD1 (5 bases). The germline CDR1 and CDR2 sequences are LNHDA and SQIVND (reference sequence). This CDR3 is built from 15 residues. The V and J ends lost 3 bases and 3 bases respectively, with 12 bases between them. In DNA form, the CDR3 reads TGTGCCAGTAGTATCGAAGGGGCCGGCTACAATGAGCAGTTCTTC. It codes for CASSIEGAGYNEQFF.